One and the same sample provided the 13 T cell receptor beta chains below, sequenced in a study of T cell repertoires in cytomegalovirus infection. TCRdb itself ran the reads through MiXCR, one entry per CDR3 protein. The repertoire holds fewer than 700,000 distinct CDR3 sequences, with roughly 26% as singletons. Sequencing was performed on CD8+ T cells from PBMCs. These receptors all come from a human donor in good health (CMV status not recorded). Some clones in this sample may be carry-over from other donors' samples.

This clonotype was picked up one time. The chain recombines TRBV6-6 with TRBJ2-1, with 7 positions matching TRBD2. This CDR3 is built from 17 residues. The V and J ends lost 0 bases and 1 base, in that order; junction bases with no gene match: 6. Germline CDR1 MNHNY, CDR2 SVGAGI (reference sequence). CDR3 nucleotides: TGTGCCAGCAGTTACTCGAACCCTAGCGGTTCCTACAATGAGCAGTTCTTC. It specifies CASSYSNPSGSYNEQFF.

The chain is built from TRBV7-9 and TRBJ1-1, with 10 bases lining up with TRBD1. The germline CDR1 and CDR2 sequences are SEHNR and FQNEAQ (reference sequence). The V segment lost 5 bases and the J segment 2 bases; nucleotides outside the gene matches: 11. This CDR3 is built from 17 residues. CDR3 loop: CASSIPGQGTVNTEAFF. The CDR3 DNA reads as TGTGCCAGCAGCATCCCGGGACAGGGGACAGTAAACACTGAAGCTTTCTTT.

In this sample, this clonotype turned up many times. The V and J genes are TRBV6-2 or TRBV6-3 and TRBJ2-7; D unclear. Trimming took 2 bases from V and 4 from J, leaving 9 bases between them. The CDR3 runs 13 residues. Germline-derived CDR1 and CDR2 are MNHEY and SVGEGT. CDR3 DNA: TGTGCCAGCAGTTACCACCCGTCATACGAGCAGTACGTC. Its translation: CASSYHPSYEQYV.

The chain joins TRBV15 to TRBJ1-1; 7 bases agree with TRBD1. There are 19 residues in the CDR3. V lost 5 bases and J lost 3; bases outside the gene matches: 21. The germline V gene encodes CDR1 LNHNV and CDR2 YYDKDF (reference sequence). The chain's CDR3 is CATSYGKDFQKGAHTEAFF. CDR3 coding DNA: TGTGCCACCAGCTACGGTAAGGACTTCCAGAAGGGGGCCCACACTGAAGCTTTCTTT.

The chain joins TRBV6-2 or TRBV6-3 to TRBJ2-1; TRBD2 agrees at 11 bases. V was pared by 0 bases and J by 1 base, with 5 bases of the junction left unmatched. Looked up from germline, CDR1 is MNHEY and CDR2 is SVGEGT. The CDR3 covers 18 residues. The CDR3 DNA is TGTGCCAGCAGTTACTCCACTAGCGGGGGAGCTTCCTACAATGAGCAGTTCTTC. Protein: CASSYSTSGGASYNEQFF.

This sequence joins TRBV7-6 and TRBJ2-1, with TRBD2 matching over 8 bases. Germline assignment: CDR1 SGHVS and CDR2 FNYEAQ. The CDR3 contains 13 residues. The V and J ends lost 10 bases and 6 bases, in that order; junction bases with no gene match: 8. The CDR3 spells CANPSGLGNEQFF. CDR3 nucleotide sequence: TGTGCCAACCCTAGCGGGCTGGGCAATGAGCAGTTCTTC.

V usage is TRBV29-1 and J usage is TRBJ2-7, with D possibly TRBD1 on 6 matching bases. Germline assignment: CDR1 SQVTM and CDR2 ANQGSEA. This CDR3 is 15 amino acids long. With 0 bases removed from V and 0 bases from J, the gap between germline ends came to 12 bases. DNA for the CDR3: TGCAGCGTTGAAGATCCGGACAGTCTCTCCTACGAGCAGTACTTC. Translation: CSVEDPDSLSYEQYF.

The chain links TRBV20-1 to TRBJ2-5; 8 nucleotides line up with TRBD2. V shed 5 bases, J shed 4 bases, and the junction held 15 bases outside the gene matches. This CDR3 comprises 16 residues. Germline-derived CDR1 and CDR2 are DFQATT and SNEGSKA (reference sequence). For the CDR3, the DNA is TGCAGTGCTTTTCTCCCAATGTCGGCGGGGGGAGAGACCCAGTACTTC. It is translated as CSAFLPMSAGGETQYF.

This clonotype has ten or more counts. CDR3 sequence reads: CASSYLGPNTEAFF. The DNA of the CDR3 is TGTGCCAGCAGCTACTTGGGGCCGAACACTGAAGCTTTCTTT. The J gene is TRBJ1-1, the V gene TRBV7-6; maybe TRBD1 (5 bases). This CDR3 is built from 14 residues. CDR1 and CDR2 from the germline V gene are SGHVS and FNYEAQ. The V end lost 4 bases, the J end lost 1 base, and 10 bases lay between the germline ends.

The rearrangement links TRBV2 to TRBJ1-2, with D perhaps matching TRBD1 (5 bases). This CDR3 region has 13 residues. Germline CDR1 SNHLY, CDR2 FYNNEI. V shed 4 bases and J shed 8 bases, with 14 bases lying between them. The CDR3 region is CASSGWQGWGYTF. The CDR3 DNA sequence: TGTGCCAGCAGTGGATGGCAGGGCTGGGGCTACACCTTC.

The chain joins TRBV6-5 to TRBJ1-2; 9 bases are a match to TRBD1. The CDR3 extends over 13 amino acids. J gave up 8 bases and V 5 bases, and 6 bases lay outside the gene matches. From germline, CDR1 is MNHEY and CDR2 SVGAGI. The DNA for the CDR3 is TGTGCCAGCAGTGCGACAGGGGGTGGCGGCTACACCTTC. As protein: CASSATGGGGYTF.

The chain couples TRBV7-9 to TRBJ1-5, with a possible D match to TRBD1 (6 bases). There are 15 residues in the CDR3. CDR1 is SEHNR and CDR2 is FQNEAQ in the germline V gene (reference sequence). The ends were cut back, 5 bases at V and 2 bases at J, with 13 bases in the middle. The CDR3 region is CASSPPTGRNQPQHF. The CDR3 coding sequence is TGTGCCAGCAGCCCACCGACAGGACGCAATCAGCCCCAGCATTTT.

This chain uses TRBV20-1 with TRBJ2-7, with 8 bases matching TRBD1. J lost 3 bases, V lost 6 bases, and 7 bases had no gene match. The CDR3 is 13 amino acids. Germline lookup yields CDR1 DFQATT and CDR2 SNEGSKA (reference sequence). The CDR3 loop is CSARKTGGYEQYF. CDR3 sequence (DNA): TGCAGTGCAAGAAAAACAGGGGGCTACGAGCAGTACTTC.